A single sample gave rise to the 27 T cell receptor beta chains below, sequenced in a study of blood T cells in healthy people across ages. Alongside a J-beta primer mix, a sample-barcoded 5' primer served in a second PCR lasting roughly 6 to 12 cycles. TCRdb reanalysed the 5' RACE reads using MiXCR and keeps one entry per CDR3 protein. The sample includes hundreds of thousands of distinct CDR3 sequences, roughly 43% of them seen just once. Sample: blood. Receptor source: a woman aged 55-70 years in good health.

This rearrangement joins TRBV3-1 to TRBJ2-7; TRBD1 matches 9 bases. The junction had 4 bases not matched to a gene; V was cut back by 0 bases and J by 1 base. Germline CDR1 is LGHDT and CDR2 is YNNKEL (reference sequence). The CDR3 has 16 residues. DNA of the CDR3: TGTGCCAGCAGCCAAGATAGCGGACAGGGGTCCTACGAGCAGTACTTC. This translates into CASSQDSGQGSYEQYF.

This clonotype was counted ten times or more. The chain is built from TRBV4-2 and TRBJ1-4; the match to TRBD1 covers 7 bases. The CDR3 totals 17 residues. Germline V lookup: CDR1 LGHNA, CDR2 YNFKEQ. The V segment lost 4 bases and the J segment 7 bases; nucleotides outside the gene matches: 15. This chain's CDR3 is CASSLRDSLEDGEKLFF. The CDR3 coding sequence is TGTGCCAGCAGCCTTCGGGACAGCCTAGAAGACGGTGAAAAACTGTTTTTT.

DNA for the CDR3: TGTGCCAGCAGCTTCGGAGCAGGGGGCAATGGGGCCAACGTCCTGACTTTC. Protein: CASSFGAGGNGANVLTF. The gene calls are TRBV7-2 and TRBJ2-6, with 8 bases matching TRBD1. The CDR3 contains 17 residues. CDR1 is SGHTA, CDR2 FQGNSA, per germline. The V segment lost 3 bases and the J segment 3 bases; nucleotides outside the gene matches: 7.

The sample holds a few counts of this clonotype. The chain employs TRBV6-5 and TRBJ2-5, with 7 bases that match TRBD1. CDR3 size: 16 residues. Germline loops: CDR1 MNHEY, CDR2 SVGAGI. V was clipped by 0 bases and J by 2 bases; unmatched bases: 6. DNA for the CDR3: TGTGCCAGCAGTTACTCATTGGGACAGAATCAAGAGACCCAGTACTTC. This sequence encodes CASSYSLGQNQETQYF.

The V gene is TRBV6-5, the J gene TRBJ2-5; 9 nucleotides agree with TRBD2. Germline CDR1 is MNHEY and CDR2 is SVGAGI. This CDR3 spans 14 amino acids. The V and J ends lost 5 bases and 4 bases, in that order; junction bases with no gene match: 5. The CDR3 loop reads CASSPWRGGETQYF. The CDR3, as DNA: TGTGCCAGCAGTCCGTGGCGGGGGGGAGAGACCCAGTACTTC.

V and J are TRBV19 and TRBJ2-5; 12 bases line up with TRBD1. The DNA end is more similar to TRBJ2-7, so the J call may be wrong. Germline V gene lookup returns CDR1 LNHDA and CDR2 SQIVND (reference sequence). CDR3 length equals 16 residues. CDR3 residues: CASSILPGTGGHEQYF. The DNA for the CDR3 is TGTGCCAGTAGTATACTACCAGGGACAGGGGGCCACGAGCAGTACTTC.

Comments on this clonotype: A much larger clone sits a single nucleotide away, making a read error possible. The genes are TRBV2 and TRBJ2-1; 7 bases fit TRBD1. This CDR3 spans 10 amino acids. V trimming: 10 bases; J trimming: 12 bases; junction bases outside the gene matches: 6. The germline V gene encodes CDR1 SNHLY and CDR2 FYNNEI. The CDR3 spells CANRDRVQFF. The CDR3 region has the DNA TGTGCCAACAGAGACAGGGTGCAGTTCTTC.

The CDR3 spells CSARGRQNYGYTF. The DNA of the CDR3 is TGCAGTGCTAGAGGTCGACAGAACTATGGCTACACCTTC. This chain connects TRBV20-1 to TRBJ1-2, with D possibly TRBD1 on 5 matching bases. V lost 1 base, J lost 2 bases, and 8 bases lay in between. Per germline, CDR1 DFQATT and CDR2 SNEGSKA (reference sequence). This CDR3 region has 13 residues.

The rearrangement links TRBV27 to TRBJ2-4, with 7 nucleotides matching TRBD2. Trimming removed 5 bases from V and 0 bases from J; junction bases left unmatched: 7. This CDR3 comprises 16 residues. Germline CDR1 reads MNHEY; CDR2 reads SMNVEV (reference sequence). CDR3 sequence reads: CASSPASGLAKNIQYF. The CDR3, as DNA: TGTGCCAGCAGTCCCGCTAGCGGCCTAGCCAAAAACATTCAGTACTTC.

The chain carries TRBV27 and TRBJ2-1; 7 bases match TRBD1. J gave up 0 bases and V 7 bases, and 6 bases lay outside the gene matches. The CDR3 runs to 15 residues. CDR1 and CDR2 (germline): MNHEY, SMNVEV (reference sequence). CDR3 sequence reads: CASKLQGTSYNEQFF. The CDR3 DNA reads as TGTGCCAGCAAACTACAGGGGACCTCCTACAATGAGCAGTTCTTC.

The chain employs TRBV27 and TRBJ2-5; 9 bases agree with TRBD1. The CDR3 runs 15 residues. J lost 5 bases, V lost 2 bases, and 6 bases had no gene match. Germline CDR1 and CDR2: MNHEY and SMNVEV (reference sequence). CDR3 loop: CASSLGGTGPETQYF. As DNA, the CDR3 is TGTGCCAGCAGTTTAGGCGGGACAGGGCCCGAGACCCAGTACTTC.

This clonotype was counted ten times or more. The gene calls are TRBV5-1 and TRBJ2-1; D is perhaps TRBD2 (6 bases). From germline, CDR1 is SGHRS and CDR2 YFSETQ. The CDR3 sequence is 16 residues long. The ends were cut back, 2 bases at V and 6 bases at J, with 18 bases in the middle. This CDR3 reads CASSLDQHWRGNEQFF. In DNA form, the CDR3 reads TGCGCCAGCAGCTTAGATCAGCATTGGAGGGGCAATGAGCAGTTCTTC.

The chain carries TRBV20-1 and TRBJ2-7, with TRBD1 matching 8 bases. The germline CDR1 and CDR2 sequences are DFQATT and SNEGSKA (reference sequence). The V segment lost 0 bases and the J segment 0 bases; nucleotides outside the gene matches: 7. This CDR3 region has 16 residues. This chain's CDR3 is CSAREQGVRGSYEQYF. The CDR3 DNA reads as TGCAGTGCTAGAGAACAGGGGGTTCGTGGCTCCTACGAGCAGTACTTC.

In this sample, this clonotype turned up once. The rearrangement uses TRBV7-2 and TRBJ2-1; unclear D gene. The CDR3 length is 14 residues. V lost 5 bases to trimming and J lost 0 bases, with 8 bases between them. Germline V lookup: CDR1 SGHTA, CDR2 FQGNSA. CDR3 region: CASSPDHSYNEQFF. In DNA form, the CDR3 reads TGTGCCAGCAGCCCCGATCACTCCTACAATGAGCAGTTCTTC.

As concerns this clonotype: One junction end does not reproduce the germline sequence, and a read error may be involved. The J gene is TRBJ1-2, the V gene TRBV10-3; D not certain. CDR3 length: 14 amino acids. The V gene's germline CDR1 is ENHRY and CDR2 SYGVKD. The CDR3 DNA is TGTGCCATCAGTGAGCCATCTGGGAACTACGGCTACACCTTC. Translating it yields CAISEPSGNYGYTF.

V is TRBV6-2 or TRBV6-3 and J is TRBJ2-7; the D gene is possibly TRBD2 (6 bases). Trimming cost V 7 bases and J 0 bases, with 16 bases left between them. The CDR3 length is 15 residues. Germline-derived CDR1 and CDR2 are MNHEY and SVGEGT. DNA for the CDR3: TGTGCCAGCACCCTTGGCAGGGACTTCTCCTACGAGCAGTACTTC. Translated, it gives CASTLGRDFSYEQYF.

DNA for the CDR3: TGCAGTGCGGCGAATAGGGCTAACTATGGCTACACCTTC. Its translation: CSAANRANYGYTF. The chain carries TRBV20-1 and TRBJ1-2; D is unresolved. The CDR3 runs 13 residues. CDR1 and CDR2 from the germline V gene are DFQATT and SNEGSKA (reference sequence). Trimming removed 6 bases from V and 0 bases from J, with 11 bases in between.

This clonotype has just a few counts. The gene calls are TRBV7-2 and TRBJ2-5; 9 bases line up with TRBD2. CDR3 length: 14 residues. Trimming took 5 bases from V and 11 from J; bases not matched to a gene: 12. Germline CDR1 SGHTA, CDR2 FQGNSA. The CDR3 DNA reads TGTGCCAGCAGCCCCCGGGGGCGGGAGGGTGAGCAGTACTTC. It translates to CASSPRGREGEQYF.

The gene calls are TRBV5-6 and TRBJ2-7; D remains ambiguous. The germline V gene has CDR1 SGHDT and CDR2 YYEEEE. V gave up 2 bases and J gave up 3 bases, with 9 bases separating them. The CDR3 has 13 residues. The DNA for the CDR3 is TGTGCCAGCAGCTTTTCTCGAAACTACGAGCAGTACTTC. This encodes CASSFSRNYEQYF. The whole variable domain, remainder taken from reference TRBV5-6 and TRBJ2-7, is DAGVTQSPTHLIKTRGQQVTLRCSPKSGHDTVSWYQQALGQGPQFIFQYYEEEERQRGNFPDRFSGHQFPNYSSELNVNALLLGDSALYLCASSFSRNYEQYFGPGTRLTVT.

The V and J genes are TRBV12-3 or TRBV12-4 and TRBJ2-3; D is perhaps TRBD2 (6 bases). V shed 6 bases and J shed 0 bases, with 13 bases lying between them. The CDR3 sequence is 15 residues long. The CDR3 DNA reads TGTGCCAGCAGCAACCTGGGGGGAAGCACAGATACGCAGTATTTT. Translated: CASSNLGGSTDTQYF.

Only a few counts were recorded for this clonotype. The chain employs TRBV27 and TRBJ2-5, with 12 bases lining up with TRBD2. Germline values: CDR1 MNHEY, CDR2 SMNVEV (reference sequence). The CDR3 spans 15 residues. The V and J ends lost 6 bases and 2 bases, in that order; junction bases with no gene match: 4. The CDR3 DNA sequence: TGTGCCAGCAGCGGGACTAGCGGGCAGCAAGAGACCCAGTACTTC. This gives the protein CASSGTSGQQETQYF.

This clonotype was found many times. The chain uses TRBV10-3 and TRBJ2-6; D may be TRBD2 (5 bases). The CDR3 is made up of 13 amino acids. Trimming pared 11 bases from V and 0 bases from J, leaving 8 bases between. Germline V gene data show CDR1 as ENHRY and CDR2 as SYGVKD. The CDR3 DNA sequence: TGTGCCTCCGGGGACTCTGGGGCCAACGTCCTGACTTTC. Its protein is CASGDSGANVLTF.

A remark on this clonotype: The germline gene is not matched at one end of the junction; a read error may be the cause. This sequence joins TRBV2 and TRBJ2-7; D assignment may be TRBD1 or TRBD2 (5 bases each). The CDR3 extends over 13 amino acids. CDR1 is SNHLY and CDR2 is FYNNEI in the germline V gene. The CDR3 DNA follows: TGTGCCAGCCGAGGGGCCGTCCGCAGGGATTTTTGTTTC. This sequence encodes CASRGAVRRDFCF.

The chain carries TRBV7-8 and TRBJ2-4, with TRBD2 matching 10 bases. Germline assignment: CDR1 SGHVS and CDR2 FQNEAQ. CDR3 length: 16 amino acids. With 7 bases clipped from V and 8 bases from J, the junction kept 14 bases outside the gene matches. The CDR3: CASTTRGVAGGDIQYF. CDR3 nucleotide sequence: TGTGCCAGCACCACGAGAGGCGTAGCGGGGGGCGACATTCAGTACTTC. Full variable domain (outside the CDR3, taken from reference TRBV7-8 and TRBJ2-4): GAGVSQSPRYKVAKRGQDVALRCDPISGHVSLFWYQQALGQGPEFLTYFQNEAQLDKSGLPSDRFFAERPEGSVSTLKIQRTQQEDSAVYLCASTTRGVAGGDIQYFGAGTRLSVL.

The V gene is TRBV6-1, the J gene TRBJ1-1; TRBD1 agrees at 10 bases. V was clipped by 4 bases and J by 1 base; unmatched bases: 0. The germline V gene has CDR1 MNHNS and CDR2 SASEGT. The CDR3 is 14 residues long. DNA for the CDR3: TGTGCCAGCAGTGGACAGGGGGCGAACACTGAAGCTTTCTTT. Translated, it gives CASSGQGANTEAFF.

This clonotype was recorded a few times. The genes are TRBV6-6 and TRBJ2-3; 7 bases match TRBD1. The CDR3 totals 15 residues. Unmatched junction bases numbered 5, after V lost 0 bases and J lost 5 bases. The germline CDR1 and CDR2 sequences are MNHNY and SVGAGI (reference sequence). This CDR3 reads CASSYSRGSRDTQYF. CDR3 DNA sequence: TGTGCCAGCAGTTACTCCAGGGGGAGTAGAGATACGCAGTATTTT.

The CDR3 nucleotides read TGCGCCAGCAGTGGGCCTCTAGAGGGGGAACAGCCCCAGCATTTT. Protein product: CASSGPLEGEQPQHF. The chain carries TRBV10-2 and TRBJ1-5; possible D gene TRBD1, 6 bases. This CDR3 comprises 15 residues. The germline gives CDR1 WSHSY, CDR2 SAAADI. With 4 bases removed from V and 7 bases from J, the gap between germline ends came to 17 bases.